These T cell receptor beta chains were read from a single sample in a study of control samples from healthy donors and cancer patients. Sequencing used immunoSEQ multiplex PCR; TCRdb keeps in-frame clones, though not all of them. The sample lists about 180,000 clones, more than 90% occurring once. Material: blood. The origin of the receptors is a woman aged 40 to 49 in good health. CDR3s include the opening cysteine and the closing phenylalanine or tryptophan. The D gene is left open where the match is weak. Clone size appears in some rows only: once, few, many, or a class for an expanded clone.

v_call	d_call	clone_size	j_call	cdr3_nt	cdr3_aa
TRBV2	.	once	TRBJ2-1	TGTGCCAGCAGGGAGGGGTGGGAAAACTACAATGAGCAGTTCTTC	CASREGWENYNEQFF
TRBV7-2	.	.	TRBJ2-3	TGTGCCAGCAGCTTCCCCGTAATAAACCCCACAGATACGCAGTATTTT	CASSFPVINPTDTQYF
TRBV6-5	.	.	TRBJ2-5	TGTGCCAGCAGCTGGGGGGGGCCGGAGACCCAGTACTTC	CASSWGGPETQYF
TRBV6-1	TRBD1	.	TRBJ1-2	TGTGCCAGCAGTGAAGGAGGGGGCCCGGATGGCTACACCTTC	CASSEGGGPDGYTF
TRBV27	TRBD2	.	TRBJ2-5	TGTGCCAGCAGGAAACTAGCGGGGGGTGGAGAGACCCAGTACTTC	CASRKLAGGGETQYF
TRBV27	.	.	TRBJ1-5	TGTGCCAGCAGTTTATCGGGGGCAGGGCCTTTCAGCAATCAGCCCCAGCATTTT	CASSLSGAGPFSNQPQHF
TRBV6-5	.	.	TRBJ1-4	TGTGCCAGCAATCCCCTGACAGCCGGAGAACTGTTTTTT	CASNPLTAGELFF
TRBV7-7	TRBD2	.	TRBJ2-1	TGTGCCAGCAGCTTATCAGCGGGCGGGGGAAATGAGCAGTTCTTC	CASSLSAGGGNEQFF
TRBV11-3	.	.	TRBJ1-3	TGTGCCAGCAGCCCCCGAGCTGGAAACACCATATATTTT	CASSPRAGNTIYF
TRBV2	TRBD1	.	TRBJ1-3	TGTGCCAGAACCCGGGACAGCTCTGGAAACACCATATATTTT	CARTRDSSGNTIYF
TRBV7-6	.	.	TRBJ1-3	TGTGCCAGAGTTACAGTCTCTGGAAACACCATATATTTT	CARVTVSGNTIYF
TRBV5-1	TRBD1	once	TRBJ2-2	TGCGCCAGCAGGTTAACGGGACAGGGGGGTACCGGGGAGCTGTTTTTT	CASRLTGQGGTGELFF
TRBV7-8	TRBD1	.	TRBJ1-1	TGTGCCAGCAGCCATGACAGGGCGACTGAAGCTTTCTTT	CASSHDRATEAFF
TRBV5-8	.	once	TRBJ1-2	TGTGCCAGCAGCTTATCGGACAGCGTCTATGGCTACACCTTC	CASSLSDSVYGYTF
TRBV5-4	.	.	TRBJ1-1	TGTGCCAGCAGCTTGTCATGGAACACTGAAGCTTTCTTT	CASSLSWNTEAFF
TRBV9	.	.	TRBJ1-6	TGTGCCAGCAGCGTATTTCCCCACGTCCCCGGACAGTCACTAAATTCACCCCTCCACTTT	CASSVFPHVPGQSLNSPLHF
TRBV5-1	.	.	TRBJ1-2	TGCGCCAGCAGCTTGGGTGGACAGACCTACTATGGCTACACCTTC	CASSLGGQTYYGYTF